The rows below give T cell receptor beta chains drawn from one sample of a study of blood T cell repertoires in COVID-19. The data were produced by immunoSEQ multiplex PCR, yet TCRdb's version contains in-frame clones alone and is incomplete. The data show 300,000 to 400,000 clones, around 87% seen once. Sequenced material: peripheral blood. The receptors derive from a woman aged 45-60 years who had recovered from COVID-19. The conserved cysteine and the conserved F or W are not part of the CDR3 here. The D gene is left open where the match is weak.

j_call,v_call,d_call,cdr3_aa
TRBJ1-4,TRBV10-3,TRBD1,AISPKQGFGEKLF
TRBJ1-1,TRBV28,-,ASKKKGYRVISSTEAF
TRBJ2-7,TRBV2,-,ASSWRTYEQY
TRBJ2-7,TRBV6-5,TRBD1,ASTRDSSYEQY
TRBJ2-1,TRBV3-1/TRBV3-2,TRBD1,ASSYRRQGRGEQF
TRBJ1-5,TRBV28,TRBD1,ASRTGGGQPQH
TRBJ2-3,TRBV30,-,AWSTDTGWGDTQY
TRBJ2-5,TRBV9,-,ASSVTTTSETQY
TRBJ2-5,TRBV19,TRBD1,ASSTTGDWETQY
TRBJ1-4,TRBV30,-,AWSVVGQLEEKLF
TRBJ2-1,TRBV4-3,-,ASSPRQQAYNEQF
TRBJ1-1,TRBV29-1,-,SAGVNTEAF
TRBJ1-1,TRBV4-1,-,ASSQAQYGREAF
TRBJ2-2,TRBV28,-,ASSSGYTGELF
TRBJ2-3,TRBV4-3,TRBD2,ASSQGVAGEVTDTQY
TRBJ2-1,TRBV5-1,-,ASSYSGASYNEQF
TRBJ2-2,TRBV1,-,TSSRGLAEPTGELF
TRBJ1-2,TRBV28,-,ASKTGSATGSRYGYT
TRBJ1-1,TRBV23-1,-,ASSQRLGGRTEAF
TRBJ2-3,TRBV11-2,-,ASSLTTGRTDTQY
TRBJ2-5,TRBV9,TRBD2,ASSERGGAAETQY
TRBJ1-5,TRBV6-1,-,ASSESSRARPQH
TRBJ2-1,TRBV28,TRBD2,ASTTPSGGSQGNEQF
TRBJ1-2,TRBV28,-,ASSRLGGRPYGYT
TRBJ2-3,TRBV6-6,TRBD1,ASSPPRPTGPADTQY
TRBJ2-5,TRBV7-9,TRBD1,ASSPGQSQETQY
TRBJ2-3,TRBV5-1,-,ASSLASLPGTDTQY
TRBJ1-1,TRBV5-8,TRBD1,ASSPGQGKAF
TRBJ2-3,TRBV9,TRBD1,ASSERDRGLSTDTQY
TRBJ2-4,TRBV5-5,TRBD1,ASSSSGGLAKNIQY